Given below is one T cell receptor beta chain in context. As yet, its antigen is unknown. The data belong to a study of identifying expanded T cells in peripheral blood. Study-level points and caveats: Technical replicates showed around 1.2 changed clones; about two weeks about 16; four weeks 19. Clone count variance between roughly 2-week samples rose with total template count.

No infections or other immune events were documented during collection. The CDR3 consists of 15 residues. Germline V gene lookup returns CDR1 KGHSH and CDR2 LQKENI. V lost 1 base to trimming and J lost 3 bases, with 10 bases between them. Sequenced by immunoSEQ multiplex PCR; TCRdb stores in-frame clones only, minus some. The sample has 100,000 to 150,000 clones, approximately 86% seen once; the top ten hold about 8%. V is TRBV18 and J is TRBJ1-3; D gene uncertain. The clonotype was recovered from a person aged 18-70 years in good health. Sequences were obtained from blood. This CDR3 reads CASSPRGEGGNTIYF. The DNA for the CDR3 is TGTGCCAGCTCACCACGCGGGGAAGGTGGAAACACCATATATTTT.